The rows below give T cell receptor beta chains drawn from one sample of a study of a mutant IDH1 vaccine in newly diagnosed glioma. Sequencing used immunoSEQ multiplex PCR; TCRdb keeps in-frame clones, though not all of them. The sample shows about 88,000 clones, almost 85% of them seen only once. The sequences come from PBMCs, collected from a glioma patient treated with radiotherapy, temozolomide or both. These receptors all stem from a man aged 40-49 years with glioma. Some clones in this sample may be carry-over from other donors' samples. CDR3s include the opening cysteine and the closing phenylalanine or tryptophan. The D gene is left open where the match is weak. Where a row states a size, it is once, few, many or the class of an expanded clone; other rows omit it.

d_gene: -
v_gene: TRBV5-4
j_gene: TRBJ2-3
abundance: -
len: 13
CDR3nt: TGTGCCAGCAGCGGAGGTAGGGGAGATACGCAGTATTTT
CDR3aa: CASSGGRGDTQYF

d_gene: TRBD2
v_gene: TRBV5-1
j_gene: TRBJ2-3
abundance: -
len: 13
CDR3nt: TGCGCCAGCAGCTTGGCTAGCGGACGGCCTCAGTATTTT
CDR3aa: CASSLASGRPQYF

d_gene: TRBD1
v_gene: TRBV29-1
j_gene: TRBJ1-2
abundance: once
len: 12
CDR3nt: TGCAGCGTTGGAGGGGGCTTCTATGGCTACACCTTC
CDR3aa: CSVGGGFYGYTF

d_gene: -
v_gene: TRBV27
j_gene: TRBJ1-6
abundance: -
len: 16
CDR3nt: TGTGCCAGCAGTCCCAGACGGGGGGTCAGGAATTCACCCCTCCACTTT
CDR3aa: CASSPRRGVRNSPLHF

d_gene: -
v_gene: TRBV5-1
j_gene: TRBJ1-6
abundance: -
len: 14
CDR3nt: TGCGCCAGCAGCCCCGGGACAAGGGTGGGAACCCTCCACTTT
CDR3aa: CASSPGTRVGTLHF

d_gene: TRBD1
v_gene: TRBV5-4
j_gene: TRBJ2-3
abundance: once
len: 14
CDR3nt: TGTGCCAGCAGCTTCGGGACAGGACCAGATACGCAGTATTTT
CDR3aa: CASSFGTGPDTQYF

d_gene: -
v_gene: TRBV5-1
j_gene: TRBJ2-5
abundance: -
len: 12
CDR3nt: TGCGCCAGCAGCAGTGATTGGGAGACCCAGTACTTC
CDR3aa: CASSSDWETQYF

d_gene: -
v_gene: TRBV5-4
j_gene: TRBJ2-7
abundance: few
len: 13
CDR3nt: TGTGCCAGCAGCTTGGCGATGGGGTACGAGCAGTACTTC
CDR3aa: CASSLAMGYEQYF

d_gene: -
v_gene: TRBV2
j_gene: TRBJ1-4
abundance: -
len: 16
CDR3nt: TGTGCCAGCAGTGATCCCGGCCGCCCCCGGGATGAAAAACTGTTTTTT
CDR3aa: CASSDPGRPRDEKLFF

d_gene: TRBD1
v_gene: TRBV7-2
j_gene: TRBJ2-2
abundance: -
len: 16
CDR3nt: TGTGCCAGCAGCCCCTCGGGGACAGTTAACACCGGGGAGCTGTTTTTT
CDR3aa: CASSPSGTVNTGELFF

d_gene: -
v_gene: TRBV16
j_gene: TRBJ1-2
abundance: -
len: 16
CDR3nt: TGTGCCAGCAGCCCACCCCCGGCCAGGGGCCACGATGGCTACACCTTC
CDR3aa: CASSPPPARGHDGYTF

d_gene: -
v_gene: TRBV18
j_gene: TRBJ1-2
abundance: -
len: 15
CDR3nt: TGTGCCAGCTCCCTGACGGGACGGACTAACTATGGCTACACCTTC
CDR3aa: CASSLTGRTNYGYTF

d_gene: TRBD2
v_gene: TRBV4-2
j_gene: TRBJ2-7
abundance: -
len: 17
CDR3nt: TGTGCCAGCAGCCAATTCCCGGGAGGGGCGCAGGGTTACGAGCAGTACTTC
CDR3aa: CASSQFPGGAQGYEQYF

d_gene: TRBD1
v_gene: TRBV7-8
j_gene: TRBJ1-2
abundance: once
len: 15
CDR3nt: TGTGCCAGCAGCTCCAACAGGGGGCGTAACTATGGCTACACCTTC
CDR3aa: CASSSNRGRNYGYTF